The 20 T cell receptor beta chains given below trace back to one sample, sequenced in a study of T cells in Graves' hyperthyroidism and ophthalmopathy. It was RNA transcripts that yielded the amplified TCR beta CDR3 regions. With the HTBI primer set, the TCR CDR3 went through a first round of RT-PCR. TCRdb used MiXCR to reprocess the multiplex PCR reads, holding one entry per CDR3 protein. Here the sample spans about 320,000 distinct CDR3 sequences, around 16% being singletons. The specimen sequenced was blood. The receptors were gathered from a man aged 30 to 39 with Graves' hyperthyroidism.

This clonotype was seen ten or more times. The chain combines TRBV7-8 with TRBJ2-7; D gene uncertain. Trimming pared 1 base from V and 7 bases from J, leaving 11 bases between. Germline assignment: CDR1 SGHVS and CDR2 FQNEAQ. CDR3 size: 13 residues. CDR3 bases: TGTGCCAGCAGCTTAGGGCCCAGAGCGGAGCAGTACTTC. Translated: CASSLGPRAEQYF.

This clonotype was counted a few times. The rearrangement links TRBV11-2 to TRBJ1-3; D may be TRBD1 (6 bases). Germline V gene sequence: CDR1 SGHAT, CDR2 FQNNGV. V was cut by 5 bases and J by 4 bases, with 15 bases left in between. The CDR3 has 15 amino acids. This chain's CDR3 is CASSPLARGGNTIYF. The CDR3 nucleotides read TGTGCCAGCAGCCCCCTGGCCAGGGGAGGAAACACCATATATTTT.

This clonotype came up many times. This chain joins TRBV2 and TRBJ2-7; the D gene could be TRBD1 or TRBD2 (5 bases each). This CDR3 contains 14 residues. CDR1 is SNHLY and CDR2 is FYNNEI in the germline V gene. V was trimmed by 6 bases and J by 0 bases, leaving 12 bases between them. The CDR3 DNA reads TGTGCCAGCAGCCGGGACCTGAGCTCCTACGAGCAGTACTTC. Protein product: CASSRDLSSYEQYF.

This chain uses TRBV2 with TRBJ2-7, with 7 positions matching TRBD2. After removal of 6 bases from V and 0 bases from J, the junction contained 11 bases not matched to a gene. Germline CDR1 and CDR2: SNHLY and FYNNEI. CDR3 size: 16 residues. The CDR3 reads CASRGPGGGPSYEQYF. CDR3 nucleotides: TGTGCCAGCAGGGGGCCGGGCGGGGGACCCTCCTACGAGCAGTACTTC.

The chain couples TRBV10-3 to TRBJ1-2; D remains ambiguous. V was cut by 8 bases and J by 8 bases, with 12 bases left in between. The CDR3 is 11 residues long. Germline assignment: CDR1 ENHRY and CDR2 SYGVKD. The CDR3 DNA sequence: TGTGCCATCCCCTCGATCTACGGCTACACCTTC. It yields the protein CAIPSIYGYTF.

Many counts were recorded for this clonotype. This sequence joins TRBV30 and TRBJ2-1; maybe TRBD2 (6 bases). The ends were cut back, 4 bases at V and 4 bases at J, with 20 bases in the middle. Germline-derived CDR1 and CDR2 are GTSNPN and SVGIG (reference sequence). The CDR3 has 16 residues. The CDR3 here is CAWTGGGTTVYNEQFF. CDR3 DNA sequence: TGTGCCTGGACGGGTGGCGGGACGACCGTTTACAATGAGCAGTTCTTC.

This clonotype was observed many times. This chain links TRBV28 with TRBJ2-7; TRBD1 aligns across 9 bases. Losses at the gene ends were 2 bases for V and 0 bases for J; bases not matched to a gene: 2. The germline V gene has CDR1 MDHEN and CDR2 SYDVKM. There are 15 residues in the CDR3. CDR3 sequence: CASSLRDRDSYEQYF. CDR3 nucleotides: TGTGCCAGCAGTTTAAGGGACAGGGACTCCTACGAGCAGTACTTC.

This rearrangement joins TRBV18 to TRBJ2-7, with D tentatively TRBD1 or TRBD2 (5 bases each). In germline, CDR1 is KGHSH, CDR2 LQKENI. V was trimmed by 5 bases and J by 0 bases, leaving 20 bases between them. The CDR3 loop spans 17 amino acids. Here the CDR3 reads CASSSPRGSLSSYEQYF. The CDR3 nucleotides are TGTGCCAGCTCATCTCCCCGGGGCTCTCTAAGCTCCTACGAGCAGTACTTC.

Ten or more counts support this clonotype. The rearrangement joins TRBV4-2 to TRBJ2-6; perhaps TRBD1 as D (6 bases). This CDR3 comprises 17 residues. Per germline, CDR1 LGHNA and CDR2 YNFKEQ. Trimming took off 0 bases at V and 4 bases at J, with 13 bases between the two ends. The CDR3 DNA reads as TGTGCCAGCAGCCAAGATCTAGGGGGTACCGGGGCCAACGTCCTGACTTTC. Its protein is CASSQDLGGTGANVLTF.

This clonotype has a count of ten or more. The genes are TRBV29-1 and TRBJ2-1, with 9 positions matching TRBD2. Germline lookup yields CDR1 SQVTM and CDR2 ANQGSEA. The V gene end was trimmed by 4 bases and the J gene end by 5 bases; junction bases not matched to a gene: 9. This CDR3 has 15 amino acids. The CDR3 DNA reads TGCAGCGTTGTGGGGCGGGAGGGCCTTGACAATGAGCAGTTCTTC. Amino acids: CSVVGREGLDNEQFF.

At least ten counts were recorded for this clonotype. The chain is built from TRBV12-3 or TRBV12-4 and TRBJ1-1; D remains unclear. With 7 bases removed from V and 3 bases from J, the gap between germline ends came to 15 bases. The CDR3 length is 14 residues. The CDR3 DNA is TGTGCCAGCAATCCGGGCCTGGGGTACACTGAAGCTTTCTTT. It encodes CASNPGLGYTEAFF.

This clonotype was detected ten times or more. V and J are TRBV30 and TRBJ2-3; perhaps D is TRBD1 or TRBD2 (6 bases each). Germline V lookup: CDR1 GTSNPN, CDR2 SVGIG (reference sequence). This CDR3 is built from 15 residues. Trimming removed 3 bases from V and 0 bases from J, with 13 bases in between. The CDR3: CAWSPTGRSTDTQYF. The CDR3 DNA follows: TGTGCCTGGAGCCCTACAGGGAGGAGCACAGATACGCAGTATTTT.

Regarding this clonotype: A much bigger clone sits one base away, suggesting this may be a read error. The rearrangement joins TRBV5-5 to TRBJ1-3; unclear D gene. The CDR3 totals 13 residues. CDR1 is SGHKS and CDR2 is YYEKEE in the germline V gene (reference sequence). CDR3 bases: TGTGCCAGCCAGGAATTCTCTGAAAACACCATATATTTT. It specifies CASQEFSENTIYF.

This clonotype was counted at least ten times. The chain employs TRBV28 and TRBJ1-2; D might be TRBD1 (5 bases). CDR3 length: 12 residues. V was shortened by 5 bases and J by 8 bases, with 12 bases between the two germline ends. Per germline, CDR1 MDHEN and CDR2 SYDVKM. In nucleotides, the CDR3 is TGTGCCAGCAGTGGCGGGACCTGGGGCTACACCTTC. Translating it yields CASSGGTWGYTF.

This clonotype was counted ten times or more. The chain employs TRBV6-6 and TRBJ2-7; weak D call: TRBD2 (6 bases). V lost 2 bases and J 2 bases, leaving 19 bases between the germline ends. The CDR3 consists of 17 residues. Germline V CDR1 and CDR2: MNHNY, SVGAGI (reference sequence). CDR3 residues: CASSYPTMGRTTYEQYF. The CDR3 nucleotides read TGTGCCAGCAGTTACCCGACCATGGGACGGACTACCTACGAGCAGTACTTC.

V is TRBV2 and J is TRBJ1-3, with D hard to call. The germline V and J ends were trimmed by 4 bases and 3 bases, with 22 bases remaining between them. The germline V gene has CDR1 SNHLY and CDR2 FYNNEI. The CDR3 totals 18 residues. CDR3 sequence reads: CASSGAITAKLGGNTIYF. The CDR3 DNA sequence: TGTGCCAGCAGTGGAGCGATTACGGCCAAATTGGGTGGAAACACCATATATTTT. Variable domain in full (rest from reference TRBV2 and TRBJ1-3): EPEVTQTPSHQVTQMGQEVILRCVPISNHLYFYWYRQILGQKVEFLVSFYNNEISEKSEIFDDQFSVERPDGSNFTLKIRSTKLEDSAMYFCASSGAITAKLGGNTIYFGEGSWLTVV.

This clonotype has only a few counts. A read error may explain this, as a much larger clone is one base away. This chain connects TRBV6-1 to TRBJ1-2; D ambiguous. The CDR3 consists of 11 residues. The germline V gene encodes CDR1 MNHNS and CDR2 SASEGT. Trimming left V 5 bases short and J 10 bases short, with 11 bases between. The CDR3 DNA is TGTGCCAGCAGTTCGCGGCATGACTACACCTTC. This translates into CASSSRHDYTF.

This chain connects TRBV20-1 to TRBJ2-1; D is unresolved. V shed 3 bases and J shed 3 bases, with 9 bases lying between them. This CDR3 spans 13 amino acids. From germline, CDR1 is DFQATT and CDR2 SNEGSKA (reference sequence). The CDR3 here is CSASAFFYNEQFF. The CDR3 DNA sequence: TGCAGTGCTAGCGCTTTTTTCTACAATGAGCAGTTCTTC.

Remarks on this clonotype: Since a much larger clone is just one base distant, this may be a read error. The chain combines TRBV5-1 with TRBJ2-7, with D perhaps matching TRBD1 or TRBD2 (5 bases each). The ends were cut back, 4 bases at V and 2 bases at J, with 19 bases in the middle. The CDR3 extends over 16 amino acids. Germline assignment: CDR1 SGHRS and CDR2 YFSETQ. The CDR3 loop is CASSGQGAGSPYEQYF. As DNA, the CDR3 is TGCGCCAGCAGCGGTCAGGGAGCAGGAAGCCCCTACGAGCAGTACTTC.

The chain carries TRBV29-1 and TRBJ2-5, with 10 nucleotides matching TRBD1. Losses at the gene ends were 1 base for V and 3 bases for J; bases not matched to a gene: 5. This CDR3 is 15 amino acids long. The germline V gene has CDR1 SQVTM and CDR2 ANQGSEA. The CDR3 nucleotides read TGCAGCGTTGAAGCCCGGGGACAGGGGAAAGAGACCCAGTACTTC. Its protein is CSVEARGQGKETQYF.